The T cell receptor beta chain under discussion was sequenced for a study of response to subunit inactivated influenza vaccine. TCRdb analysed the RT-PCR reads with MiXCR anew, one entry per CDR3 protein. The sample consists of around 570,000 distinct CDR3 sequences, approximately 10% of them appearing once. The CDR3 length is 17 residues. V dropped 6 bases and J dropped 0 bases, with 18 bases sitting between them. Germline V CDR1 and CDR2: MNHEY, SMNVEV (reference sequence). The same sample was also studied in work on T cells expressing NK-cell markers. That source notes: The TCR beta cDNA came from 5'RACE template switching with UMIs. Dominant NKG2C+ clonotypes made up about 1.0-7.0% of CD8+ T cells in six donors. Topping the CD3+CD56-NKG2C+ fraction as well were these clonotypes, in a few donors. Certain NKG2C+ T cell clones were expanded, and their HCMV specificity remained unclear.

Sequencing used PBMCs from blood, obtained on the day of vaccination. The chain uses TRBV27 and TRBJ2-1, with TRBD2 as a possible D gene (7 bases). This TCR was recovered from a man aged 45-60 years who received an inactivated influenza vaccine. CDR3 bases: TGTGCCAGCAGGCCGGTGGGGGGGACAATCTCCTACAATGAGCAGTTCTTC. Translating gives CASRPVGGTISYNEQFF.